A selection of T cell receptor beta chains follows, all from one sample in a study of shared T cell receptors in the human thymus. Clones were read by immunoSEQ multiplex PCR, and TCRdb kept only the in-frame ones, dropping some. The top ten clones hold over 0.008% of a sample with some 760,000 clones, 80% to 90% of them seen once. The data also belong to a second study, concerning human thymus T cells.

The sample was thymocytes. Receptors were obtained from a girl in the first two years of life with a congenital heart defect. Both conserved end residues are part of each CDR3. The D gene is left open where the match is weak. A row's size may be missing; if present it is once, few, many or a size class.

D gene	clone size	CDR3 length	V gene	J gene	CDR3 DNA	CDR3 protein
NA	NA	16	TRBV10-1	TRBJ1-1	TGCGCCAGCTCTACGACGGACAGACTCATGAACACTGAAGCTTTCTTT	CASSTTDRLMNTEAFF
NA	NA	18	TRBV5-1	TRBJ2-3	TGCGCCAGCAGCTTCGGGGGACAGTTTACCAAAATCACAGATACGCAGTATTTT	CASSFGGQFTKITDTQYF
NA	NA	14	TRBV5-4	TRBJ2-7	TGTGCCAGCAGCCCGTCGAGGGAGGTCTACGAGCAGTACTTC	CASSPSREVYEQYF
NA	NA	18	TRBV4-1	TRBJ1-3	TGCGCCAGCAGCCAAGAAGCCCACCCAACAGGAACCAGAAACACCATATATTTT	CASSQEAHPTGTRNTIYF
NA	NA	12	TRBV6-1	TRBJ2-5	TGTGCCAGCAGTGACCCTCAGGGTTCCCAGTACTTC	CASSDPQGSQYF
NA	few	18	TRBV5-6	TRBJ1-2	TGTGCCAGCATTCCCCCGGGGGGGAGAGGCCTGTCTAACTATGGCTACACCTTC	CASIPPGGRGLSNYGYTF
NA	NA	16	TRBV7-2	TRBJ1-2	TGTGCCAGCAGCTTAGGTTGGGGCCTTCTTTTTTATGGCTACACCTTC	CASSLGWGLLFYGYTF
TRBD1	NA	14	TRBV6-1	TRBJ1-5	TGTGCCAGCAGTCCCTGGACAGGTGATCAGCCCCAGCATTTT	CASSPWTGDQPQHF
TRBD1	NA	17	TRBV7-8	TRBJ2-1	TGTGCCAGCAGCCGAATATCCAGGACAGGGGGCTTCAATGAGCAGTTCTTC	CASSRISRTGGFNEQFF
NA	NA	13	TRBV30	TRBJ1-2	TGTGCCTGGAGAGGGGACTGTAACTATGGCTACACCTTC	CAWRGDCNYGYTF
TRBD1	NA	21	TRBV4-1	TRBJ2-7	TGCGCCAGCAGCCAAGGGAGTAGGAGGACAGGGAATCCCCTTCCCCTTACCGAGCAGTACTTC	CASSQGSRRTGNPLPLTEQYF
TRBD1	NA	14	TRBV7-3	TRBJ1-1	TGTGCCAGCAGCTTAGACAGGGTGGGCACTGAAGCTTTCTTT	CASSLDRVGTEAFF
NA	NA	15	TRBV19	TRBJ1-1	TGTGCCAGTAGTATGGTTGGAGGGAGCGACACTGAAGCTTTCTTT	CASSMVGGSDTEAFF
TRBD1	NA	19	TRBV9	TRBJ1-2	TGTGCCAGCAGCGTTATAGCCGCCACACAGGGGTGGCCACATCATGGCTACACCTTC	CASSVIAATQGWPHHGYTF
TRBD1	NA	14	TRBV19	TRBJ1-1	TGTGCCAGTAGTCCGAGGACAGGGAACACTGAAGCTTTCTTT	CASSPRTGNTEAFF
TRBD2	NA	16	TRBV6-4	TRBJ2-3	TGTGCCAGCAGTCCCCTAGCGGGGGGCTTACCCCGCAGCAAGTATTTT	CASSPLAGGLPRSKYF
NA	NA	15	TRBV5-1	TRBJ2-1	TGCGCCAGCAGCTTGAGCAGGGGTCAAAGCTATGAGCAGTTCTTC	CASSLSRGQSYEQFF
TRBD2	NA	15	TRBV27	TRBJ2-3	TGTGCCAGCAGTCCTAGCGGGAGGTGTTCAGATACGCAGTATTTT	CASSPSGRCSDTQYF
TRBD1	NA	14	TRBV27	TRBJ1-1	TGTGCCAGCACAGCCGGGACAGCGAACACTGAAGCTTTCTTT	CASTAGTANTEAFF
TRBD1	NA	13	TRBV29-1	TRBJ2-1	TGCAGCGTTGAGTTACAGGGGGCGAATGAGCAGTTCTTC	CSVELQGANEQFF
NA	once	13	TRBV9	TRBJ2-3	TGTGCCAGCAGCGCCAAGGAGGCACATACGCAGTATTTT	CASSAKEAHTQYF
NA	NA	14	TRBV15	TRBJ2-1	TGTGCCACCAGCCCAGGTTTAACAGTCGATGAGCAGTTCTTC	CATSPGLTVDEQFF
NA	once	17	TRBV4-3	TRBJ1-4	TGCGCCAGCAGCCAAAGTATTAAAACAGGGAATCGGGAAAAACTGTTTTTT	CASSQSIKTGNREKLFF
NA	NA	13	TRBV28	TRBJ1-2	TGTGCCAGCACCATCGATGAGGACTATGGCTACACCTTC	CASTIDEDYGYTF
NA	NA	16	TRBV5-6	TRBJ2-7	TGTGCCAGCAGCCGCCCCAGGAGGGATCACCACTACGAGCAGTACTTC	CASSRPRRDHHYEQYF
NA	NA	11	TRBV7-9	TRBJ1-1	TGTGCCAGCAGCCCCGGGTGGAGAGCTTTCTTT	CASSPGWRAFF
TRBD1	few	18	TRBV7-9	TRBJ1-2	TGTGCCAGCAGCTTAGGTCGGGACAGGGGCTCAATTCACTATGGCTACACCTTC	CASSLGRDRGSIHYGYTF
NA	NA	14	TRBV5-1	TRBJ1-1	TGCGCCAGCGGACTTCAGGGGAAGGGCACTGAAGCTTTCTTT	CASGLQGKGTEAFF
TRBD1	NA	17	TRBV5-1	TRBJ1-1	TGCGCCAGCAGCCCGCAGCCCCGGGACAGGAGAAACACTGAAGCTTTCTTT	CASSPQPRDRRNTEAFF
NA	NA	13	TRBV19	TRBJ2-1	TGTGCCAGTAGTACGCGAGAGGGGGGGGAGCAGTTCTTC	CASSTREGGEQFF
NA	NA	14	TRBV6-5	TRBJ1-2	TGTGCCAGCAGTGGAGCCGGGAAAAACTTTGGCTACACCTTC	CASSGAGKNFGYTF
NA	NA	13	TRBV7-2	TRBJ2-5	TGTGCCAGCAGCTTCAGGGGACGAGAGACCCAGTACTTC	CASSFRGRETQYF
NA	NA	18	TRBV29-1	TRBJ1-2	TGCAGCGTTGAAGATTCCGGGGGGGGGTCACAGAGTAACTATGGCTACACCTTC	CSVEDSGGGSQSNYGYTF
TRBD2	NA	19	TRBV5-1	TRBJ2-3	TGCGCCAGCAGCTTCCATAGCGGGGGGGCCTGGTATCGCACAGATACGCAGTATTTT	CASSFHSGGAWYRTDTQYF
NA	NA	15	TRBV4-1	TRBJ2-7	TGCGCCAGCAGCCACCCAGTGACTAGTAACAACGAGCAGTACTTC	CASSHPVTSNNEQYF
NA	NA	14	TRBV19	TRBJ2-3	TGTGCCAGTAGTATCCCAGGGAGCACAGATACGCAGTATTTT	CASSIPGSTDTQYF
NA	few	17	TRBV18	TRBJ1-4	TGTGCCAGCTCACTGCGGGCCCTCCGAGCTAGATATGAAAAACTGTTTTTT	CASSLRALRARYEKLFF
NA	once	16	TRBV7-2	TRBJ2-2	TGTGCCAGCAGCCCCCGTATAATCAGGTGGACCGGGGAGCTGTTTTTT	CASSPRIIRWTGELFF
TRBD2	NA	18	TRBV7-9	TRBJ2-1	TGTGCCAGCAGCCCGAACCCCTCCCTAGCGGGGGGCCGGAGTGAGCAGTTCTTC	CASSPNPSLAGGRSEQFF
TRBD1	NA	15	TRBV4-1	TRBJ1-2	TGCGCCAGCAGCCCGTGGACAGGAACTAACTATGGCTACACCTTC	CASSPWTGTNYGYTF
NA	NA	8	TRBV27	TRBJ1-2	TGTGCCAGCACACGGGACACCTTC	CASTRDTF
TRBD1	NA	15	TRBV11-2	TRBJ2-3	TGTGCCAGCAGCTGCCGGGACAGGGAGACAGATACGCAGTATTTT	CASSCRDRETDTQYF
NA	NA	16	TRBV6-6	TRBJ2-7	TGTGCCAGCAGTCGTATTAAAATAATAACGGGTTACGAGCAGTACTTC	CASSRIKIITGYEQYF
TRBD2	NA	15	TRBV2	TRBJ2-7	TGTGCCAGCACCGACGGACCGGGGGGGCCTTACGAGCAGTACTTC	CASTDGPGGPYEQYF
TRBD1	NA	16	TRBV28	TRBJ1-2	TGTGCCAGCAGTTTCATCCTCCGAGTGGGCCACAGGGGGGACACCTTC	CASSFILRVGHRGDTF
TRBD2	NA	15	TRBV7-2	TRBJ2-1	TGTGCCAGCAGCGCGACTAGCGGAGACTACAATGAGCAGTTCTTC	CASSATSGDYNEQFF
NA	NA	17	TRBV5-6	TRBJ2-7	TGTGCCAGCAGCTCCTCAGGGGCCAGGGGCCTACCCTACGAGCAGTACTTC	CASSSSGARGLPYEQYF
NA	NA	18	TRBV5-1	TRBJ2-7	TGCGCCAGCAGCTTGAGTCGGACACAGCTCCCAGGAATAGGCGAGCAGTACTTC	CASSLSRTQLPGIGEQYF
NA	NA	18	TRBV6-1	TRBJ1-2	TGTGCCAGCAGTGAAGAATATCTCATGGGGGACTCTAACTATGGCTACACCTTC	CASSEEYLMGDSNYGYTF
TRBD1	NA	16	TRBV7-2	TRBJ1-2	TGTGCCAGCAGCTTAGAGGGACAGGTTTCTAACTATGGCTACACCTTC	CASSLEGQVSNYGYTF
NA	NA	14	TRBV19	TRBJ1-5	TGTGCCAGTGGAAGATGGGGCTCCAATCAGCCCCAGCATTTT	CASGRWGSNQPQHF
TRBD2	NA	17	TRBV7-2	TRBJ2-6	TGTGCCAGCGTGATAGCGGGGATCCCCTCTGGGGCCAACGTCCTGACTTTC	CASVIAGIPSGANVLTF
NA	NA	15	TRBV7-9	TRBJ1-2	TGTGCCAGCAGCTTAGGTGGCAGAAGTAACTATGGCTACACCTTC	CASSLGGRSNYGYTF
NA	NA	16	TRBV12-5	TRBJ1-2	TGTGCTAGTGGTTTGAAAGACAGGTGGGGCTTGGGAGACTACACCTTC	CASGLKDRWGLGDYTF
TRBD1	NA	14	TRBV6-5	TRBJ2-7	TGTGCCAGCAGGAGGGACAGTATCTCCTACGAGCAGTACTTC	CASRRDSISYEQYF
TRBD1	NA	16	TRBV7-9	TRBJ1-1	TGTGCCAGCAGTTCATACGGACAGGGTAAGAACACTGAAGCTTTCTTT	CASSSYGQGKNTEAFF
TRBD1	NA	14	TRBV7-2	TRBJ1-2	TGTGCCAGCGAATCAACAGGGGGCGGCTATGGCTACACCTTC	CASESTGGGYGYTF
TRBD1	NA	20	TRBV27	TRBJ1-2	TGTGCCAGCAGTCCCCCCACTCCCTACAGGGGCTCCACTCGTGGCTATGGCTACACCTTC	CASSPPTPYRGSTRGYGYTF
NA	NA	15	TRBV5-5	TRBJ1-5	TGTGCCAGCAGCTTGCTAGGGGAAGTGGACGGGCCCCAGCATTTT	CASSLLGEVDGPQHF